Listed below are T cell receptor beta chains from one sample, sequenced in a study of T cell changes during pregnancy in multiple sclerosis. This table comes from immunoSEQ multiplex PCR, and its TCRdb copy is limited to in-frame clones, with some not included. The data show about 60,000 clones, around 90% seen once. This material consisted of CD4+ T cells from peripheral blood mononuclear cells, taken in the first trimester of pregnancy. The receptors stem from a female donor with multiple sclerosis, enrolled in a pregnancy study. Both conserved end residues are trimmed from each CDR3. The D gene is left open where the match is weak.

V	D	CDR3
TRBV6-6	TRBD1	ASSIQGRETQY
TRBV5-5	-	ASSLFHLQGTSSPLH
TRBV6-1	-	ASTRGLSTDTQY
TRBV7-8	-	ASSLGQTGYQPQH
TRBV5-6	-	ASSLPAGTYEQY
TRBV11-1	-	ASSLQVTYGYT
TRBV7-3	-	ASSQLAQETQY
TRBV2	TRBD2	AGLTSGLRYTQY
TRBV7-3	-	ASSSGPGAYEQY
TRBV4-3	TRBD1	ASSPTPGQGAIQY
TRBV19	TRBD1	ASSIVWAGGYEQY
TRBV27	-	ASSFRGQGAAF
TRBV5-1	TRBD2	ASSYSGGGETQY
TRBV29-1	TRBD1	SVVWDRGLHT
TRBV15	TRBD1	ATSNGQDHQPQH
TRBV29-1	TRBD1	SGREGRGLSGYT
TRBV2	-	ASSEAGVGGELF
TRBV4-3	TRBD1	ASSYRQGAGNTEAF
TRBV7-3	TRBD2	ASSLGLAGADTQY
TRBV11-2	TRBD2	ASSFTSGGVPYEQY
TRBV7-7	-	ASSPTGTDTQY
TRBV29-1	TRBD1	SVMTGYGSPLH
TRBV5-4	TRBD1	ASSPTGVTDTQY
TRBV7-3	TRBD1	ASSLLGTAVGYT
TRBV30	TRBD1	AFGQDVFTEAF
TRBV30	TRBD1	AWSESGTGVYT
TRBV15	-	ATSAGRDQPQH
TRBV11-2	-	ASSLDLGVDTQY
TRBV25-1	-	ASSEYRGLNTEAF
TRBV7-3	-	ASSLSPGADTQY
TRBV29-1	-	SVGLMNTEAF
TRBV16	-	ASSLYRELYGYT
TRBV19	TRBD1	ASSTTGGTGRNHNSPLH
TRBV19	-	ASSISGTGNQPQH
TRBV5-4	-	ASSLIGETQY
TRBV9	-	ASSTGGRSTDTQY
TRBV9	TRBD1	ASSVGTGGGETQY
TRBV4-3	-	ASSQERGAALNIQY
TRBV15	TRBD1	ATSRDTRGPSIGNTIY
TRBV7-3	-	ASSPHSGGRKAGNTEAF
TRBV5-6	TRBD1	ASSYTGTGIGYGYT